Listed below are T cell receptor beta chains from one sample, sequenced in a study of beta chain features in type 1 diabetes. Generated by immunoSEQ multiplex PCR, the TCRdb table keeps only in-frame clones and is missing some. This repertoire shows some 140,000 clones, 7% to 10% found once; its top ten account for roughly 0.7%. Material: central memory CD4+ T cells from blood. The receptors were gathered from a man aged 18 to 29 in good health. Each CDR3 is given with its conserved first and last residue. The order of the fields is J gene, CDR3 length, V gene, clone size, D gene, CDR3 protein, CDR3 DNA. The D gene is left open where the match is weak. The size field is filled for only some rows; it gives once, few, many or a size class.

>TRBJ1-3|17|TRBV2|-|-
CASSGGPRGGTGNTIYF
TGTGCCAGCAGTGGAGGCCCTCGGGGGGGGACTGGAAACACCATATATTTT
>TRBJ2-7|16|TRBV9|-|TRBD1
CASSTPQGALISEQYF
TGTGCCAGCAGCACTCCACAGGGGGCTCTTATCTCCGAGCAGTACTTC
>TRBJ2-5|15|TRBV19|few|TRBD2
CASSTWTSGRETQYF
TGTGCCAGTAGTACCTGGACTAGCGGGCGAGAGACCCAGTACTTC
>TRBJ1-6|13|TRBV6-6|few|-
CASSSRDNSPLHF
TGTGCCAGCAGTTCCCGTGATAATTCACCCCTCCACTTT
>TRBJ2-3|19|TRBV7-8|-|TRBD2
CASSTTSGGGTLGTDTQYF
TGTGCCAGCAGCACAACTAGCGGGGGGGGAACTCTGGGCACAGATACGCAGTATTTT
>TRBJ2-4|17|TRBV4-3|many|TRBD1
CASSQGNPGTGIAIQYF
TGCGCCAGCAGCCAAGGGAATCCCGGGACAGGGATAGCCATTCAGTACTTC
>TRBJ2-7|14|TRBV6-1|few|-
CASSDWGSSYEQYF
TGTGCCAGCAGTGATTGGGGCAGCTCCTACGAGCAGTACTTC
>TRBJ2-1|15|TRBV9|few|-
CASSAGFGFGDEQFF
TGTGCCAGCAGCGCGGGGTTTGGGTTCGGCGATGAGCAGTTCTTC
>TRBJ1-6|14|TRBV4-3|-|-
CASSQGGGRSPLHF
TGCGCCAGCAGCCAAGGCGGGGGGAGATCACCCCTCCACTTT
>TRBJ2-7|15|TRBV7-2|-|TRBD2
CASSWLAGAEYEQYF
TGTGCCAGCAGCTGGCTAGCGGGGGCTGAGTACGAGCAGTACTTC
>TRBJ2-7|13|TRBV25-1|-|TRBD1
CASSETGGYEQYF
TGTGCCAGCAGTGAAACAGGGGGATACGAGCAGTACTTC
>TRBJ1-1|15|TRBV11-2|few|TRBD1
CASSMTGGLATEAFF
TGTGCCAGCAGCATGACAGGGGGCTTAGCCACTGAAGCTTTCTTT
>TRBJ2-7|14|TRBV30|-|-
CAWTTGAATGEQYF
TGTGCCTGGACGACGGGTGCCGCGACGGGCGAGCAGTACTTC
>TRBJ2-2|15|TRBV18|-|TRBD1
CASSPGQGATGELFF
TGTGCCAGCTCACCGGGACAGGGGGCGACCGGGGAGCTGTTTTTT
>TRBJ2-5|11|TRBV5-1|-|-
CASKGEETQYF
TGCGCCAGCAAGGGGGAAGAGACCCAGTACTTC
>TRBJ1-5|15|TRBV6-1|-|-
CASSKGDNHNQPQHF
TGTGCCAGCAGTAAGGGAGACAATCACAATCAGCCCCAGCATTTT
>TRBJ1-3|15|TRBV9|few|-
CASSEMGSSGNTIYF
TGTGCCAGCAGCGAGATGGGGAGCTCTGGAAACACCATATATTTT
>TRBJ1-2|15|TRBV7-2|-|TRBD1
CASSPTTGLNYGYTF
TGTGCCAGCAGCCCTACGACAGGGTTGAACTATGGCTACACCTTC
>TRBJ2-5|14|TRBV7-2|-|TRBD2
CASSSLAGVETQYF
TGTGCCAGCAGCTCCTTAGCGGGGGTGGAGACCCAGTACTTC
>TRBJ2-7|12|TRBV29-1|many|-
CSVRVLGYEQYF
TGCAGCGTCCGGGTCCTGGGCTACGAGCAGTACTTC
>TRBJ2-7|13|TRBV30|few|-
CAWSETSSYEQYF
TGTGCCTGGAGTGAGACTAGCTCCTACGAGCAGTACTTC
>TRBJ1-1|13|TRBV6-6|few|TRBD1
CASSDRPNTEAFF
TGTGCCAGCTCGGACAGGCCGAACACTGAAGCTTTCTTT
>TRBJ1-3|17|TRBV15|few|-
CATSRAPTGASGNTIYF
TGTGCCACCAGCAGAGCCCCGACAGGCGCCTCTGGAAACACCATATATTTT
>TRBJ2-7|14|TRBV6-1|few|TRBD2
CAIRLAESSYEQYF
TGTGCCATCAGACTAGCGGAAAGCTCCTACGAGCAGTACTTC
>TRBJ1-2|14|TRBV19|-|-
CASTFTQAFYGYTF
TGTGCCAGTACCTTCACCCAGGCTTTCTATGGCTACACCTTC
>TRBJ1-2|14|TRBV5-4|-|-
CASSYRLKAYGYTF
TGTGCCAGCAGCTATAGACTGAAAGCCTATGGCTACACCTTC
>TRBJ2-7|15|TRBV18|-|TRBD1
CASSPTGTGSYEQYF
TGTGCCAGCTCCCCGACCGGGACAGGGTCATACGAGCAGTACTTC
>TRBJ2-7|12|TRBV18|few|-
CASSPESYEQYF
TGTGCCAGCTCACCAGAGTCCTACGAGCAGTACTTC
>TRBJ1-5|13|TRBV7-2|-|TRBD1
CASSRTGDQPQHF
TGTGCCAGCAGCCGGACAGGGGATCAGCCCCAGCATTTT
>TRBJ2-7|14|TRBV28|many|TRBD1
CASSSPGQGTEQYF
TGTGCCAGCAGTTCACCGGGACAGGGTACCGAGCAGTACTTC
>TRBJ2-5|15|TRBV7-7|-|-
CASSLSGTAQETQYF
TGTGCCAGCAGCTTATCCGGGACTGCACAAGAGACCCAGTACTTC
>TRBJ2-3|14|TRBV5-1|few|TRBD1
CASSPGQGADTQYF
TGCGCCAGCAGCCCTGGACAGGGAGCAGATACGCAGTATTTT
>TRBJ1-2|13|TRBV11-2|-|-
CASSLQGGGGYTF
TGTGCCAGCAGCTTGCAGGGTGGGGGCGGCTACACCTTC
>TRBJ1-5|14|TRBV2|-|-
CASSPQGVNQPQHF
TGTGCCAGCAGTCCCCAAGGAGTCAATCAGCCCCAGCATTTT
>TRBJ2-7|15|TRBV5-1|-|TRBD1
CASSLGDRAIAEQYF
TGCGCCAGCAGCTTGGGGGACAGGGCGATTGCCGAGCAGTACTTC
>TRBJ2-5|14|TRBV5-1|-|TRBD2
CASGLTSGQETQYF
TGCGCCAGCGGCCTGACTAGCGGTCAAGAGACCCAGTACTTC
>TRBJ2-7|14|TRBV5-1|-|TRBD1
CASSSGTGSYEQYF
TGCGCCAGCAGCTCCGGGACAGGATCCTACGAGCAGTACTTC
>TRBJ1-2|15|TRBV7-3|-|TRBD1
CASSLIAGGAGGYTF
TGTGCCAGCAGCTTAATTGCAGGGGGCGCAGGTGGCTACACCTTC
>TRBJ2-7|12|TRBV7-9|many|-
CASGTGAYEQYF
TGTGCCAGCGGGACGGGGGCCTACGAGCAGTACTTC
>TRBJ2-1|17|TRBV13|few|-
CASSLGGAASSYNEQFF
TGTGCCAGCAGCTTAGGAGGAGCGGCTTCCTCCTACAATGAGCAGTTCTTC
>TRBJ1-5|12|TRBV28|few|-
CASSLQRQPQHF
TGTGCCAGCAGTTTACAGCGTCAGCCCCAGCATTTT
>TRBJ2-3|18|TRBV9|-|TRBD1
CASSVGQGDVWGTDTQYF
TGTGCCAGCAGCGTAGGACAGGGGGATGTTTGGGGCACAGATACGCAGTATTTT
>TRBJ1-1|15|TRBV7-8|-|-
CASSLKRGLNTEAFF
TGTGCCAGCAGCTTAAAACGAGGTCTGAACACTGAAGCTTTCTTT